This T cell receptor beta chain appears in the sequencing data of a study of T cells in Graves' hyperthyroidism and ophthalmopathy. Study-wide results and caveats: Peripheral blood also featured most of the thyroid clonotypes expanded above 0.001. Separation of ophthalmopathy from stable hyperthyroidism was achieved by a 13 V-J model.

CDR3 size: 13 residues. Between the trimmed V and J ends, which lost 5 bases and 2 bases, there was a span of 6 bases. Germline values: CDR1 KGHDR, CDR2 SFDVKD. This clonotype has more than one count but fewer than ten. The antigen remains unidentified. Using RNA transcripts as the source, TCR beta CDR3 regions were amplified. The TCR CDR3 first-round RT-PCR relied on the HTBI primer set. TCRdb ran MiXCR on the multiplex PCR reads and lists one entry per CDR3 protein. The sample has approximately 530,000 distinct CDR3 sequences; roughly a sixth are singletons. The clonotype comes from a woman aged 18 to 35 with Graves' hyperthyroidism. The sequenced sample consisted of blood. The chain recombines TRBV24-1 with TRBJ1-5; no firm D call. For the CDR3, the DNA is TGTGCCACCAGTGGTTTTGGCAATCAGCCCCAGCATTTT. Translated: CATSGFGNQPQHF.